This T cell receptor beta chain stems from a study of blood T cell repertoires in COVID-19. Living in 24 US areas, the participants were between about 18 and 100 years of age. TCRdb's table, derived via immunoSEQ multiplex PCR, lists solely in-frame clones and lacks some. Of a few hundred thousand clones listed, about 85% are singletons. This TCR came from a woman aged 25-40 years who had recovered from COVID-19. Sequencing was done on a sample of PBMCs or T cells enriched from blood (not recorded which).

The CDR3 loop is CAITADRVGYYTF. The CDR3 DNA sequence: TGTGCCATCACCGCCGACAGGGTGGGTTACTACACCTTC. This chain links TRBV10-3 with TRBJ1-2, with TRBD1 matching 7 bases. CDR1 ENHRY and CDR2 SYGVKD come from the germline V gene. This CDR3 contains 13 residues. Trimming cost V 7 bases and J 10 bases; bases outside gene matches: 12.